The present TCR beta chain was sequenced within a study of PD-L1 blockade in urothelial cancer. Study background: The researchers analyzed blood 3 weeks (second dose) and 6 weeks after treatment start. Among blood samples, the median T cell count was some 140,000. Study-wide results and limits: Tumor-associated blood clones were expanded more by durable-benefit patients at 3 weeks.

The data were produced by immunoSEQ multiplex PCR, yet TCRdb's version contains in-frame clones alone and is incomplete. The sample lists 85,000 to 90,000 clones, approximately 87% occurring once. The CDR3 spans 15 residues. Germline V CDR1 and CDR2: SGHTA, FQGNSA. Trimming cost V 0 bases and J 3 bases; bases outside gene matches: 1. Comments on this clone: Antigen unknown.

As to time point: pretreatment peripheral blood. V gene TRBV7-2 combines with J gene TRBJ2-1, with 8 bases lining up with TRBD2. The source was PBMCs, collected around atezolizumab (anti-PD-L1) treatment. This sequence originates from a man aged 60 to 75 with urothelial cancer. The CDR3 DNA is TGTGCCAGCAGCTTAGCTAGCGGGGACTACAATGAGCAGTTCTTC. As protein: CASSLASGDYNEQFF.